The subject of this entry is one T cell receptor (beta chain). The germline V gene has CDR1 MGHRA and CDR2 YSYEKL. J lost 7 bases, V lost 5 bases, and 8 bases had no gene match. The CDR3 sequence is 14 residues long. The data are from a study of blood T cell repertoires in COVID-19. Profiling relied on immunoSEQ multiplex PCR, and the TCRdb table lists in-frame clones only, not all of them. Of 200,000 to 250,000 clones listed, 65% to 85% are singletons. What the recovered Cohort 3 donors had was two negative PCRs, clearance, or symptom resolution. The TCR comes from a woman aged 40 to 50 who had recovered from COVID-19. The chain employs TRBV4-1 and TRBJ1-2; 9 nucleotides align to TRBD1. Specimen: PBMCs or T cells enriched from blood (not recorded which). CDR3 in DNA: TGCGCCAGCAGCTCCCGGGACAGGGATTTTGGCTACACCTTC. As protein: CASSSRDRDFGYTF.